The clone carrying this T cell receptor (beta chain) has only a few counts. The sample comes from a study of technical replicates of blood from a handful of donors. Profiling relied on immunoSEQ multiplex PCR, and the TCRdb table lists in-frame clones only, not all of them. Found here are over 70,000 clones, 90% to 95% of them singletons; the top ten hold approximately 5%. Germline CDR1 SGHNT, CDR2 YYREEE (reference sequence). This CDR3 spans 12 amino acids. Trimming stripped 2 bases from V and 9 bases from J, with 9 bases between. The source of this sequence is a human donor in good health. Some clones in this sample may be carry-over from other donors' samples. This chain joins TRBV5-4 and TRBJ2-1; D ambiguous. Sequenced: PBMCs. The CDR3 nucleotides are TGTGCCAGCAGCTTTGGGCTACTTGAGCAGTTCTTC. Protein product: CASSFGLLEQFF.